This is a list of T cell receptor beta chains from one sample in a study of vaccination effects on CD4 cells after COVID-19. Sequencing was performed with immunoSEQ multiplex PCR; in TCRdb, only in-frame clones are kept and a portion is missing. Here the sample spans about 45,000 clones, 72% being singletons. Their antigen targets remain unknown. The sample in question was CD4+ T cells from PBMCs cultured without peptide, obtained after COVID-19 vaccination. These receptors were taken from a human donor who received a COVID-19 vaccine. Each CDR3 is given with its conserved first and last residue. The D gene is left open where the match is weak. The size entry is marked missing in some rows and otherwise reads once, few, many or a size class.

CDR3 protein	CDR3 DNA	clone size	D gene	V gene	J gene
CASSLASGSIHEQFF	TGCGCCAGCAGCTTGGCTAGCGGGAGTATTCATGAGCAGTTCTTC	NA	TRBD2	TRBV5-1	TRBJ2-1
CASSIQGKGPQHF	TGTGCCAGTAGTATTCAGGGGAAGGGGCCCCAGCATTTT	NA	NA	TRBV19	TRBJ1-5
CASSPGTVYGYTF	TGCGCCAGCAGCCCAGGGACGGTCTATGGCTACACCTTC	NA	NA	TRBV10-1	TRBJ1-2
CASSLGAPSFF	TGTGCCAGCAGCTTAGGCGCCCCCTCGTTCTTC	NA	NA	TRBV13	TRBJ2-1
CASSPDLELEIF	TGTGCCAGCAGCCCAGACCTAGAATTGGAGATCTTC	NA	NA	TRBV5-6	TRBJ2-1
CASSDRRRAFF	TGTGCCAGCAGCGACAGGCGGAGAGCTTTCTTT	NA	NA	TRBV6-6	TRBJ1-1
CASSLTQEGYEQYF	TGCGCCAGCAGCTTAACTCAAGAGGGTTACGAGCAGTACTTC	few	NA	TRBV5-1	TRBJ2-7
CSASADGNYGYTF	TGCAGTGCTAGTGCGGACGGAAACTATGGCTACACCTTC	NA	NA	TRBV20-1	TRBJ1-2
CASSTGTSGLTGELFF	TGTGCCAGTAGTACCGGGACTAGCGGACTCACCGGGGAGCTGTTTTTT	NA	TRBD2	TRBV19	TRBJ2-2
CASSTGGGASGNTIYF	TGTGCCAGCAGCACCGGAGGGGGGGCCTCTGGAAACACCATATATTTT	medium-sized	NA	TRBV5-4	TRBJ1-3
CASSFRAGTISGNTIYF	TGCGCCAGCAGCTTCCGGGCGGGAACTATCTCTGGAAACACCATATATTTT	NA	NA	TRBV5-1	TRBJ1-3
CASSLTGSDEQYF	TGTGCCAGCAGCTTAACCGGGAGCGACGAGCAGTACTTC	few	NA	TRBV11-3	TRBJ2-7
CASSQRNKQETQYF	TGTGCCAGCAGCCAAAGAAACAAACAAGAGACCCAGTACTTC	NA	NA	TRBV3-1/TRBV3-2	TRBJ2-5
CTSSQVAEQGGVSNQPQHF	TGCACCAGCAGCCAAGTAGCGGAACAGGGTGGGGTTAGCAATCAGCCCCAGCATTTT	once	NA	TRBV1	TRBJ1-5
CATSRQYLGGQAQETQYF	TGTGCCACCAGCAGGCAATACTTAGGGGGACAGGCCCAAGAGACCCAGTACTTC	NA	TRBD1	TRBV15	TRBJ2-5
CASSEAASGARSYEQYF	TGTGCCAGCAGTGAAGCGGCGTCGGGGGCGCGATCCTACGAGCAGTACTTC	few	NA	TRBV6-1	TRBJ2-7
CAWSLLNEQFF	TGTGCCTGGAGTCTCCTCAATGAGCAGTTCTTC	NA	NA	TRBV30	TRBJ2-1
CASRDSNTGELFF	TGTGCCAGTCGGGACTCAAACACCGGGGAGCTGTTTTTT	NA	NA	TRBV3-1/TRBV3-2	TRBJ2-2
CASSLTGAEAFF	TGTGCCAGCAGCCTTACAGGGGCTGAAGCTTTCTTT	NA	TRBD1	TRBV12-3/TRBV12-4	TRBJ1-1
CASSQVGREWYEQYF	TGTGCCAGCAGCCAAGTAGGTCGGGAGTGGTACGAGCAGTACTTC	few	NA	TRBV3-1/TRBV3-2	TRBJ2-7
CASSLGDYNTEAFF	TGTGCCAGCAGCTTGGGGGACTACAACACTGAAGCTTTCTTT	NA	NA	TRBV5-6	TRBJ1-1
CASEFRGADYGYTF	TGCGCCAGTGAATTCAGGGGCGCCGACTATGGCTACACCTTC	NA	NA	TRBV23-1	TRBJ1-2
CASSEYRGETQYF	TGTGCCAGCAGTGAATATCGGGGGGAGACCCAGTACTTC	NA	NA	TRBV2	TRBJ2-5
CASSLVEVTGELFF	TGTGCCAGCAGTTTGGTGGAGGTCACCGGGGAGCTGTTTTTT	few	NA	TRBV28	TRBJ2-2
CASSSQGGQTEAFF	TGTGCCAGCAGTTCACAGGGTGGTCAAACTGAAGCTTTCTTT	NA	NA	TRBV6-5	TRBJ1-1
CASGSQEYEQYF	TGTGCTAGTGGTTCACAGGAGTACGAGCAGTACTTC	few	NA	TRBV12-5	TRBJ2-7
CASSLGGRVTDTQYF	TGCGCCAGCAGCTTGGGCGGGAGGGTCACAGATACGCAGTATTTT	NA	TRBD2	TRBV5-1	TRBJ2-3
CASSQGAGSGYEQYF	TGTGCCAGCAGCCAAGGTGCGGGGTCCGGCTACGAGCAGTACTTC	NA	NA	TRBV3-1/TRBV3-2	TRBJ2-7